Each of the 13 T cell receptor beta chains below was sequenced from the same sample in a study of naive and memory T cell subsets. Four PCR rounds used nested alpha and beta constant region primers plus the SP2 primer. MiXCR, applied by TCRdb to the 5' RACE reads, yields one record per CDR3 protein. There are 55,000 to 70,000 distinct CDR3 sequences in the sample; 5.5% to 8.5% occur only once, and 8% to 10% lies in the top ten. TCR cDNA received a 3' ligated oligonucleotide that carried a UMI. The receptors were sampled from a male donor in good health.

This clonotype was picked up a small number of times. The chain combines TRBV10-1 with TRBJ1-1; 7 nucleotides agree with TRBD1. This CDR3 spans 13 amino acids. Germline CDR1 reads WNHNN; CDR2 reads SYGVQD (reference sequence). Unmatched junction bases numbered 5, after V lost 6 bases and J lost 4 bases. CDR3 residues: CASSAGQVTEAFF. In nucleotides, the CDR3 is TGCGCCAGCAGCGCCGGACAGGTCACTGAAGCTTTCTTT.

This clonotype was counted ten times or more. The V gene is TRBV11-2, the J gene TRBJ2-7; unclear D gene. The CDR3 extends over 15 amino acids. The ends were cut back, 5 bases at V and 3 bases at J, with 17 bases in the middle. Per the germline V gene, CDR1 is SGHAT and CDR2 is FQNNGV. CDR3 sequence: CASSQRLSSYYEQYF. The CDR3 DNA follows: TGTGCCAGCAGCCAGAGGCTTAGTTCCTACTACGAGCAGTACTTC.

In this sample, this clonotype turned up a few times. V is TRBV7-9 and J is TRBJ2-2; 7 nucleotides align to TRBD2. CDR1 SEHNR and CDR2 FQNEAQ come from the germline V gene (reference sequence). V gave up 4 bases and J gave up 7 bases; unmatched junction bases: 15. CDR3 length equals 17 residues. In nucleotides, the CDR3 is TGTGCCAGCAGCTCCTCTAAGGGAGGGGCCTCTGGCGGGGAGCTGTTTTTT. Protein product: CASSSSKGGASGGELFF.

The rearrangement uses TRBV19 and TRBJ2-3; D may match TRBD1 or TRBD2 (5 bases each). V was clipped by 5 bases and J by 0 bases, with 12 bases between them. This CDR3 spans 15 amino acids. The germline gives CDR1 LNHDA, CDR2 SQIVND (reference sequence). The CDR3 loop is CASSRDVWSTDTQYF. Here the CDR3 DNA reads TGTGCCAGTAGTCGGGACGTTTGGAGCACAGATACGCAGTATTTT.

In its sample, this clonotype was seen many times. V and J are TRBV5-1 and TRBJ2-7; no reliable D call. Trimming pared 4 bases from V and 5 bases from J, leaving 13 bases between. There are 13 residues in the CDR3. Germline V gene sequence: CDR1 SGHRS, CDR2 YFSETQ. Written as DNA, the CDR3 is TGCGCCAGCAGCCCCTACGACCCGGACGAGCAGTACTTC. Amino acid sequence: CASSPYDPDEQYF.

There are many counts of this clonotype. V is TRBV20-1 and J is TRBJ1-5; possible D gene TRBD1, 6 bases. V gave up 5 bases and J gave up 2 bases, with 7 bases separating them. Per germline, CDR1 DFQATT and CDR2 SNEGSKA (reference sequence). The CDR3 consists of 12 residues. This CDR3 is CSASGGNQPQHF. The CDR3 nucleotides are TGCAGTGCTTCAGGGGGCAATCAGCCCCAGCATTTT.

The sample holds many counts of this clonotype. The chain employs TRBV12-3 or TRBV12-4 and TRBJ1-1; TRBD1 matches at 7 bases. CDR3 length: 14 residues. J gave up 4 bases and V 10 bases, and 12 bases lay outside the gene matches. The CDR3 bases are TGTGCCACCACGGGGCTAGACAGGGCCACTGAAGCTTTCTTT. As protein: CATTGLDRATEAFF.

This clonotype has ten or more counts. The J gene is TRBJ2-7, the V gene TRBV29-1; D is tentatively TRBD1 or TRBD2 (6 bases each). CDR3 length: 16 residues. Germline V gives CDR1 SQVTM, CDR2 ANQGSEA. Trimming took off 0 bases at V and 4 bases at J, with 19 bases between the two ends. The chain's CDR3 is CSVEDPLGGAGYEQYF. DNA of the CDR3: TGCAGCGTTGAAGATCCTTTGGGGGGCGCGGGTTACGAGCAGTACTTC.

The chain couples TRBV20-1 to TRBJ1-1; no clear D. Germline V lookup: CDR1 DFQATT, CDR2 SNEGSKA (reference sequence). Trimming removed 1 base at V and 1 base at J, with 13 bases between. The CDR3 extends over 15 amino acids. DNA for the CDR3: TGCAGTGCTAGAGCCATCAACCAGAGGAACACTGAAGCTTTCTTT. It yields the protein CSARAINQRNTEAFF.

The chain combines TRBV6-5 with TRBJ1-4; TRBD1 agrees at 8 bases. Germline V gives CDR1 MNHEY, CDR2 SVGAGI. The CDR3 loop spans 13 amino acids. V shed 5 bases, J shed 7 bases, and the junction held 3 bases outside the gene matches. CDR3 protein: CASSVDRGEKLFF. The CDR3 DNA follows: TGTGCCAGCAGTGTCGACAGGGGTGAAAAACTGTTTTTT.

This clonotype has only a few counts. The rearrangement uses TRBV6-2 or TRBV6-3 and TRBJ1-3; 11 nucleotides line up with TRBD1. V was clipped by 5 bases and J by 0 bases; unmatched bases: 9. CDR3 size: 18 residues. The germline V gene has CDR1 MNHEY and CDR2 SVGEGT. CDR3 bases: TGTGCCAGCAGTCACCCTACCGGGACAGGGGGCTCTGGAAACACCATATATTTT. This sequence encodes CASSHPTGTGGSGNTIYF.

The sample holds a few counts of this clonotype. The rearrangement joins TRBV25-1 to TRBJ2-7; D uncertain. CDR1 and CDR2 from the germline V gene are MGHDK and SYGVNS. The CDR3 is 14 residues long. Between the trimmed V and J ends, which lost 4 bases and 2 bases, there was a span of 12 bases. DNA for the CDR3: TGTGCCAGCAGTGGGGGTGGCAAAACCTACGAGCAGTACTTC. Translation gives CASSGGGKTYEQYF.

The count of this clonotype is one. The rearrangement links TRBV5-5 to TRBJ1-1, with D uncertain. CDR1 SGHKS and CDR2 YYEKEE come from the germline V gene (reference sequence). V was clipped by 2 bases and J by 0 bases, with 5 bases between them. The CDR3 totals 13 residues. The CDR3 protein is CASSFSMNTEAFF. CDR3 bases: TGTGCCAGCAGCTTTTCCATGAACACTGAAGCTTTCTTT. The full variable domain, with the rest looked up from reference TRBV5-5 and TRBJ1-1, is DAGVTQSPTHLIKTRGQQVTLRCSPISGHKSVSWYQQVLGQGPQFIFQYYEKEERGRGNFPDRFSARQFPNYSSELNVNALLLGDSALYLCASSFSMNTEAFFGQGTRLTVV.